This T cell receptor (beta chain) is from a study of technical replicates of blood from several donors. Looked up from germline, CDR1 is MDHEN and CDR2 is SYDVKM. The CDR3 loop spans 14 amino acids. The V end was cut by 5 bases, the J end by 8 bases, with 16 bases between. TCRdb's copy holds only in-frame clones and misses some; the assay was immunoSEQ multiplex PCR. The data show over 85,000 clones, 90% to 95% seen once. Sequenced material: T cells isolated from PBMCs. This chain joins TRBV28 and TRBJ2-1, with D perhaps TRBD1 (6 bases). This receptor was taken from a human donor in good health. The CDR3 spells CASSTGRGWDEQFF. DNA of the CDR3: TGTGCCAGCAGTACTGGAAGGGGGTGGGATGAGCAGTTCTTC.